One and the same sample provided the 16 T cell receptor beta chains below, sequenced in a study of monozygotic twins with inflammatory bowel disease. TCRdb reanalyzed the 5' RACE reads and collapses them to one entry per CDR3 protein, without DNA. The sample's table shows 200,000 to 250,000 distinct CDR3 sequences. What was sequenced was blood. Receptor source: a human donor with ulcerative colitis or Crohn's disease, or a healthy co-twin of an affected twin (not recorded which).

J is TRBJ1-4 and V is TRBV12-3 or TRBV12-4. This CDR3 spans 15 amino acids. The CDR3 sequence is CASSTLSATNEKLFF.

The chain has TRBV12-3 or TRBV12-4 and TRBJ1-5. The CDR3 runs 13 residues. The CDR3 loop is CASSWYSNQPQHF.

V usage is TRBV10-3 and J usage is TRBJ2-2; with no DNA, the TCRdb D assignment of TRBD1 cannot be verified. Germline CDR1 and CDR2: ENHRY and SYGVKD. The CDR3 is made up of 14 amino acids. The chain's CDR3 is CAISGGGQTGELFF.

The chain has TRBV28 and TRBJ2-5; the TCRdb D gene call, TRBD1, has no DNA to confirm it. Germline V gives CDR1 MDHEN, CDR2 SYDVKM. The CDR3 contains 15 residues. The CDR3 is CASSLIGTGQETQYF.

This chain uses TRBV5-4 with TRBJ2-4. The CDR3 runs 14 residues. Germline V gives CDR1 SGHNT, CDR2 YYREEE (reference sequence). The CDR3 sequence is CASSLAGPQGIQYF.

This chain links TRBV7-6 with TRBJ2-7; the TCRdb D gene call, TRBD1, has no DNA to confirm it. Germline values: CDR1 SGHVS, CDR2 FNYEAQ. The CDR3 has 14 residues. CDR3 loop: CASSSQGIKAEQYF.

The chain couples TRBV6-1 to TRBJ1-4. The germline V gene has CDR1 MNHNS and CDR2 SASEGT. The CDR3 has 14 residues. CDR3 amino acids: CASTARATNEKLFF.

The chain recombines TRBV12-5 with TRBJ2-2. The CDR3 consists of 12 residues. Germline values: CDR1 LGHNT, CDR2 FRNRAP. The CDR3 loop reads CASGVNTGELFF.

The rearrangement uses TRBV20-1 and TRBJ2-7; the TRBD2 assignment by TCRdb is unverifiable without DNA. The germline V gene has CDR1 DFQATT and CDR2 SNEGSKA (reference sequence). CDR3 size: 14 residues. The CDR3 spells CSARDQRGGDEQYF.

The chain is built from TRBV2 and TRBJ2-7; TCRdb designates TRBD2, a call that cannot be tested without DNA. This CDR3 has 16 residues. The germline V gene has CDR1 SNHLY and CDR2 FYNNEI. The CDR3 loop reads CASRDRTSGQTYEQYF.

J is TRBJ1-1 and V is TRBV19; TCRdb lists TRBD1, though no DNA is available to test this call. This CDR3 spans 17 amino acids. Per the germline V gene, CDR1 is LNHDA and CDR2 is SQIVND (reference sequence). The CDR3 protein is CASNSWGQPSWDTEAFF. The complete variable domain, with remaining parts taken from reference TRBV19 and TRBJ1-1, reads DGGITQSPKYLFRKEGQNVTLSCEQNLNHDAMYWYRQDPGQGLRLIYYSQIVNDFQKGDIAEGYSVSREKKESFPLTVTSAQKNPTAFYLCASNSWGQPSWDTEAFFGQGTRLTVV.

The chain links TRBV5-1 to TRBJ2-2; TCRdb's D call of TRBD2 is untestable without DNA. The CDR3 sequence is 15 residues long. Per germline, CDR1 SGHRS and CDR2 YFSETQ. CDR3 region: CASSLEVREAGELFF.

V usage is TRBV5-1 and J usage is TRBJ2-2; the D call from TCRdb, TRBD1, cannot be confirmed without DNA. The CDR3 is 14 residues long. In germline, CDR1 is SGHRS, CDR2 YFSETQ. The CDR3 protein is CASSLRAGTGELFF.

The rearrangement joins TRBV10-3 to TRBJ2-2; checking the TCRdb D call of TRBD1 is not possible without DNA. Germline V gene data show CDR1 as ENHRY and CDR2 as SYGVKD. This CDR3 comprises 14 residues. CDR3 loop: CAISDRGITGELFF.

The rearrangement links TRBV7-8 to TRBJ2-3; no DNA is available, so the TRBD1 call from TCRdb remains unchecked. Germline V gene lookup returns CDR1 SGHVS and CDR2 FQNEAQ. The CDR3 runs 14 residues. The CDR3 region is CASNWGSSTDTQYF.

This chain links TRBV18 with TRBJ2-2; the TCRdb D gene call, TRBD1, has no DNA to confirm it. Germline V CDR1 and CDR2: KGHSH, LQKENI. The CDR3 covers 12 residues. This CDR3 is CASSRVREELFF.